The 14 T cell receptor beta chains reported below all come from one sample, sequenced in a study of response to subunit inactivated influenza vaccine. TCRdb recomputed calls from the RT-PCR reads with MiXCR, one row per CDR3 protein. The sample records 650,000 or so distinct CDR3 sequences, 12% to 15% being singletons. The specimen was PBMCs from blood, collected roughly 2 weeks before vaccination. The receptors come from a man aged 50-60 years who received an inactivated influenza vaccine.

The chain is built from TRBV29-1 and TRBJ2-3, with 14 bases aligning to TRBD2. J lost 3 bases, V lost 7 bases, and 6 bases had no gene match. This CDR3 has 15 residues. Germline V lookup: CDR1 SQVTM, CDR2 ANQGSEA. CDR3 bases: TGCAGCGCTGGGACTAGCGGGAGCATAACAGATACGCAGTATTTT. Translated: CSAGTSGSITDTQYF.

V gene TRBV20-1 combines with J gene TRBJ2-7; TRBD1 is a possible D gene (6 bases). Trimming stripped 2 bases from V and 4 bases from J, with 18 bases between. This CDR3 is 15 amino acids long. Looked up from germline, CDR1 is DFQATT and CDR2 is SNEGSKA (reference sequence). The CDR3 DNA reads as TGCAGTGCTAGATTCGTTACAGGGTCAGTATACGAGCAGTACTTC. It codes for CSARFVTGSVYEQYF.

The V and J genes are TRBV12-3 or TRBV12-4 and TRBJ1-4, with 10 positions matching TRBD1. This CDR3 is built from 17 residues. V lost 4 bases to trimming and J lost 6 bases; unmatched junction nucleotides: 11. The CDR3 region has the DNA TGTGCCAGCAGTTCGGGACGTAGGACAGGGGGGTATGAAAAACTGTTTTTT. Its translation is CASSSGRRTGGYEKLFF.

V is TRBV5-1 and J is TRBJ1-3; TRBD1 is a possible D gene (6 bases). Germline V gene sequence: CDR1 SGHRS, CDR2 YFSETQ. CDR3 size: 17 residues. V was clipped by 0 bases and J by 0 bases, with 13 bases between them. CDR3 sequence (DNA): TGCGCCAGCAGCTTGGAAGGACAGACAAGCTCTGGAAACACCATATATTTT. Its translation: CASSLEGQTSSGNTIYF. Together with reference TRBV5-1 and TRBJ1-3, the CDR3 gives the full variable domain: KAGVTQTPRYLIKTRGQQVTLSCSPISGHRSVSWYQQTPGQGLQFLFEYFSETQRNKGNFPGRFSGRQFSNSRSEMNVSTLELGDSALYLCASSLEGQTSSGNTIYFGEGSWLTVV.

The chain recombines TRBV20-1 with TRBJ1-5; 9 nucleotides match TRBD1. The CDR3 runs to 15 residues. The germline V gene encodes CDR1 DFQATT and CDR2 SNEGSKA (reference sequence). V lost 4 bases to trimming and J lost 3 bases; unmatched junction nucleotides: 7. The CDR3 is CSATGGQGNNQPQHF. Here the CDR3 DNA reads TGCAGTGCTACCGGAGGACAGGGGAACAATCAGCCCCAGCATTTT.

This chain joins TRBV6-5 and TRBJ2-7, with D unresolved. V gave up 3 bases and J gave up 7 bases, with 16 bases separating them. Germline lookup yields CDR1 MNHEY and CDR2 SVGAGI. The CDR3 runs to 14 residues. The CDR3 DNA reads as TGTGCCAGCAGTTATGCCCGACACGCCTTGGAGCAGTACTTC. Amino acids: CASSYARHALEQYF.

This clonotype has more than one count but fewer than ten. This sequence joins TRBV24-1 and TRBJ2-2; 11 bases line up with TRBD1. V dropped 8 bases and J dropped 8; count of bases not matched to a gene: 6. This CDR3 comprises 14 residues. Germline CDR1 KGHDR, CDR2 SFDVKD. As DNA, the CDR3 is TGTGCCACCAAAGGACAGGGGGCCACTGGGGAGCTGTTTTTT. This codes for CATKGQGATGELFF.

This clonotype was detected many times. This chain links TRBV12-3 or TRBV12-4 with TRBJ2-1; 8 nucleotides agree with TRBD2. V was clipped by 5 bases and J by 11 bases; unmatched bases: 5. This CDR3 contains 12 residues. DNA for the CDR3: TGTGCCAGCAGTGGACCGGGGGGGAAGCAGTTCTTC. The encoded protein is CASSGPGGKQFF.

This chain uses TRBV28 with TRBJ1-1; possible D gene TRBD1, 6 bases. This CDR3 comprises 14 residues. Deletions cut 11 bases from V and 0 bases from J, with 16 bases between. Germline values: CDR1 MDHEN, CDR2 SYDVKM. CDR3 sequence: CASGVVGLNTEAFF. In DNA form, the CDR3 reads TGTGCCTCAGGGGTAGTTGGGCTGAACACTGAAGCTTTCTTT. The variable domain in full, completed from reference TRBV28 and TRBJ1-1, reads DVKVTQSSRYLVKRTGEKVFLECVQDMDHENMFWYRQDPGLGLRLIYFSYDVKMKEKGDIPEGYSVSREKKERFSLILESASTNQTSMYLCASGVVGLNTEAFFGQGTRLTVV.

This chain uses TRBV6-1 with TRBJ2-7, with unresolved D. V shed 3 bases and J shed 0 bases, with 12 bases lying between them. CDR3 length: 15 residues. Per the germline V gene, CDR1 is MNHNS and CDR2 is SASEGT. CDR3 sequence reads: CASSDRAGRSYEQYF. CDR3 bases: TGTGCCAGCAGTGACCGGGCAGGCCGCTCCTACGAGCAGTACTTC.

This chain connects TRBV4-2 to TRBJ2-1; no clear D gene. This CDR3 has 16 residues. Germline assignment: CDR1 LGHNA and CDR2 YNFKEQ. V was pared by 0 bases and J by 7 bases, with 16 bases between. DNA for the CDR3: TGTGCCAGCAGCCAAGAAGGCATCGGAAGGGCGAATGAGCAGTTCTTC. Amino acid sequence: CASSQEGIGRANEQFF.

The J gene is TRBJ2-1, the V gene TRBV10-3; TRBD2 aligns across 7 bases. The CDR3 runs 13 residues. V was clipped by 6 bases and J by 5 bases; unmatched bases: 4. Germline assignment: CDR1 ENHRY and CDR2 SYGVKD. Here the CDR3 DNA reads TGTGCCATCAGACCGGGAGGAAACAATGAGCAGTTCTTC. As protein: CAIRPGGNNEQFF.

Ten or more counts support this clonotype. The chain recombines TRBV29-1 with TRBJ2-2; 8 nucleotides agree with TRBD2. Per germline, CDR1 SQVTM and CDR2 ANQGSEA. The trim removed 7 bases at V and 6 bases at J, leaving 4 bases unmatched. CDR3 length: 12 residues. The CDR3 coding sequence is TGCAGCGCCGGGGGGGGGCCCGGGGAGCTGTTTTTT. Translated: CSAGGGPGELFF.

This chain joins TRBV14 and TRBJ1-1; D gene ambiguous. The CDR3 totals 16 residues. Germline loops: CDR1 SGHDN, CDR2 FVKESK. V was shortened by 2 bases and J by 3 bases, with 16 bases between the two germline ends. DNA for the CDR3: TGTGCCAGCAGCCAATTTTTACGATCGGATGACACTGAAGCTTTCTTT. This encodes CASSQFLRSDDTEAFF.